This T cell receptor (beta chain) came from a study of Graves' ophthalmopathy and Graves' hyperthyroidism. The TCR beta CDR3 regions underwent amplification from RNA transcripts. Scientists carried out first-round RT-PCR using HTBI primers and then a second-round multiplex PCR. TCRdb re-called the multiplex PCR reads through MiXCR, storing one row per CDR3 protein. The repertoire holds under 350,000 distinct CDR3 sequences, 15% to 20% seen once, with roughly an eighth in the top ten. This clonotype was detected ten times or more. The sequence was obtained from an adult man with Graves' ophthalmopathy. The source material was peripheral blood.

Written as DNA, the CDR3 is TGCAGTGCCATCGGTTCCCACCCCGATCTGGTCCAAGAGACCCAGTACTTC. Protein: CSAIGSHPDLVQETQYF. The chain has TRBV20-1 and TRBJ2-5; D is undetermined. This CDR3 is built from 17 residues. Trimming removed 6 bases from V and 1 base from J, with 24 bases in between. Germline assignment: CDR1 DFQATT and CDR2 SNEGSKA (reference sequence).